This T cell receptor beta chain is from a study of OX40 agonist ivuxolimab in advanced cancers. For the study at large: Participants, 82.7% male, averaged 60 years of age, ranging from about 23 to 90.

V was pared by 4 bases and J by 2 bases, with 4 bases of the junction left unmatched. The CDR3 is 15 residues long. Looked up from germline, CDR1 is SGHRS and CDR2 is YFSETQ. Note on this clone: Its target is unknown.

Here immunoSEQ multiplex PCR was the method, and the copy in TCRdb shows in-frame clones only, minus some. The repertoire has approximately 57,000 clones, around 90% of them found once; the top ten carry around 10%. People who had autoimmune disease history or systemic immunosuppression were excluded. Study results and caveats: Clones of CD4+ and CD8+ blood T cells grew by week 6 at doses of 0.1 to 3.0 mg/kg. Researchers report that CD8+ T cells had, on average, more expanded clones than CD4+.

Sequencing was performed on CD4+ or CD8+ T cells sorted from blood, taken in a trial of the OX40 agonist ivuxolimab. The sequence was collected from an adult with an advanced solid tumor such as melanoma, head and neck, liver or kidney cancer. V usage is TRBV5-1 and J usage is TRBJ2-3, with 10 bases aligning to TRBD1. CDR3 protein: CASSLTGGHTDTQYF. As DNA, the CDR3 is TGCGCCAGCAGCCTGACAGGGGGCCACACAGATACGCAGTATTTT.